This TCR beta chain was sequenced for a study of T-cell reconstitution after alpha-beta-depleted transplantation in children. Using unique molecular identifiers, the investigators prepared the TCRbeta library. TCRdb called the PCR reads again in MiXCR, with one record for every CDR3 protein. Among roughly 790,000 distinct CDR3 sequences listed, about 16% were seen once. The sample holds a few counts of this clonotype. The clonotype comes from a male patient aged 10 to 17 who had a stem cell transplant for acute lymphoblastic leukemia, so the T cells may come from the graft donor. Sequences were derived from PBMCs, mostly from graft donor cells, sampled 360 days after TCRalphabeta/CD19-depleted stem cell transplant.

CDR3 coding DNA: TGTGCCAGCAGCCGTACCTGGGACTATGGCTACACCTTC. Translated: CASSRTWDYGYTF. The chain uses TRBV12-3 or TRBV12-4 and TRBJ1-2; D gene uncertain. The CDR3 has 13 residues. V shed 6 bases and J shed 3 bases, with 11 bases lying between them.